The 4 T cell receptor beta chains in this list originate from one sample, sequenced in a study of blood T cell repertoires in COVID-19. Here immunoSEQ multiplex PCR was the method, and the copy in TCRdb shows in-frame clones only, minus some. The sample yields approximately 230,000 clones, 70% to 90% seen once. Sequenced: PBMCs or T cells enriched from blood (not recorded which). These receptor sequences come from a man aged 40-49 years who had recovered from COVID-19.

The J gene is TRBJ2-5, the V gene TRBV30, with 7 nucleotides matching TRBD1. The CDR3 has 12 amino acids. V shed 6 bases, J shed 6 bases, and the junction held 7 bases outside the gene matches. The V gene's germline CDR1 is GTSNPN and CDR2 SVGIG (reference sequence). The CDR3 loop is CACSTGMQTQYF. The CDR3 DNA reads TGTGCCTGTTCGACAGGGATGCAGACCCAGTACTTC. Full variable domain (missing parts from reference TRBV30 and TRBJ2-5): SQTIHQWPATLVQPVGSPLSLECTVEGTSNPNLYWYRQAAGRGLQLLFYSVGIGQISSEVPQNLSASRPQDRQFILSSKKLLLSDSGFYLCACSTGMQTQYFGPGTRLLVL.

This chain links TRBV18 with TRBJ2-1, with a weak D call TRBD2 (6 bases). V gave up 1 base and J gave up 2 bases, with 12 bases separating them. The germline CDR1 and CDR2 sequences are KGHSH and LQKENI. CDR3 length equals 16 residues. The CDR3 reads CASSPQEGATYNEQFF. Here the CDR3 DNA reads TGTGCCAGCTCACCACAGGAGGGCGCGACCTACAATGAGCAGTTCTTC.

The chain uses TRBV6-1 and TRBJ1-2; the D gene is possibly TRBD1 (5 bases). V shed 2 bases and J shed 13 bases, with 26 bases lying between them. CDR1 and CDR2 from the germline V gene are MNHNS and SASEGT. CDR3 size: 16 residues. CDR3: CASSELGGGFPLLVTF. The CDR3 region has the DNA TGTGCCAGCAGTGAACTCGGGGGGGGATTCCCCCTTTTGGTCACCTTC.

This clone was detected only once. V is TRBV24-1 and J is TRBJ2-2; the D is unclear. The V end was cut by 9 bases, the J end by 4 bases, with 5 bases between. CDR1 and CDR2 (germline): KGHDR, SFDVKD. The CDR3 consists of 11 residues. The CDR3 loop reads CATGVTGELFF. As DNA, the CDR3 is TGTGCCACCGGAGTCACCGGGGAGCTGTTTTTT.